The subject of this entry is one TCR beta chain. Its antigen is unidentified. CDR1 SEHNR and CDR2 FQNEAQ come from the germline V gene (reference sequence). V lost 5 bases and J lost 5, with 9 bases in between. The CDR3 length is 12 residues. This PCR relied on a set of 60 Vbeta primers and 13 Jbeta primers. Assay: immunoSEQ multiplex PCR; the TCRdb copy retains only in-frame clones and omits some. The sample lists 240,000 or so clones; around 81% were seen once. This entry belongs to a study of cytomegalovirus exposure and HLA in healthy donors. Overall study results and limits: Researchers reported from a later analysis that most CMV-associated TCR beta chains appeared HLA-restricted.

This clonotype originated in a woman aged 60-75 years in good health and CMV-seropositive. The chain links TRBV7-9 to TRBJ1-1; possible D gene TRBD1, 5 bases. The sequenced sample was PBMCs. The CDR3 spells CASSTRQTEAFF. CDR3 coding DNA: TGTGCCAGCAGCACCCGACAGACTGAAGCTTTCTTT.